These T cell receptor beta chains were read from a single sample in a study of beta chain features in type 1 diabetes. The table came from immunoSEQ multiplex PCR; TCRdb's copy has only in-frame clones and leaves some out. The sample includes under 250,000 clones, about 14% of them seen just once. The specimen was naive CD4+ T cells from blood. These receptors originate from a woman aged 35 to 49 in good health. Each CDR3 is given with its conserved first and last residue. D genes are given only for firm matches. Size is omitted from some rows. Given values are once, few, many or a class for expanded clones.

TRBJ2-7 TRBV6-5 . TRBD2 CASRESGGVSYEQYF TGTGCCAGCAGGGAGAGCGGGGGGGTCAGCTACGAGCAGTACTTC
TRBJ1-2 TRBV13 few . CASGPGNNYGYTF TGTGCCAGCGGCCCGGGGAATAACTATGGCTACACCTTC
TRBJ1-1 TRBV7-8 . . CASSPRDTNTEAFF TGTGCCAGCAGCCCCCGGGACACGAACACTGAAGCTTTCTTT
TRBJ1-2 TRBV5-1 . TRBD1 CASSRTGGLANYGYTF TGCGCCAGCAGCCGGACAGGGGGCTTAGCTAACTATGGCTACACCTTC
TRBJ2-7 TRBV12-5 . . CASGITGTYEQYF TGTGCTAGTGGCATAACGGGAACCTACGAGCAGTACTTC
TRBJ2-1 TRBV6-5 . TRBD2 CASSYWLAGGLNEQFF TGTGCCAGCAGTTACTGGCTAGCGGGGGGTTTAAATGAGCAGTTCTTC
TRBJ2-1 TRBV7-2 few TRBD2 CASSSAGVYNEQFF TGTGCCAGCAGCTCGGCGGGGGTCTACAATGAGCAGTTCTTC
TRBJ2-7 TRBV5-4 . . CASSLREGEQYF TGTGCCAGCAGCCTGAGGGAAGGCGAGCAGTACTTC
TRBJ2-7 TRBV6-5 . . CASKGLAYEQYF TGTGCCAGCAAAGGTCTAGCGTACGAGCAGTACTTC
TRBJ2-2 TRBV7-6 . TRBD2 CASSLPSGGNTGELFF TGTGCCAGCAGCTTGCCTAGCGGGGGTAACACCGGGGAGCTGTTTTTT
TRBJ2-2 TRBV7-2 . . CASRGRLTGELFF TGTGCCAGTCGGGGAAGGCTGACCGGGGAGCTGTTTTTT
TRBJ2-5 TRBV28 few . CASSFGGWAQETQYF TGTGCCAGCAGTTTTGGGGGGTGGGCCCAAGAGACCCAGTACTTC
TRBJ1-2 TRBV9 . . CASSVDRSDNYGYTF TGTGCCAGCAGCGTAGACAGGTCCGATAACTATGGCTACACCTTC
TRBJ1-2 TRBV2 few TRBD1 CASCRDRGYGYTF TGTGCCAGCTGCCGGGACAGGGGATATGGCTACACCTTC
TRBJ2-7 TRBV6-5 . . CASSGTGFYEQYF TGTGCCAGCAGTGGTACAGGGTTCTACGAGCAGTACTTC
TRBJ1-2 TRBV9 . . CASSVAGAIIPFYGYTF TGTGCCAGCAGCGTGGCAGGGGCCATCATCCCCTTCTATGGCTACACCTTC
TRBJ2-5 TRBV9 . TRBD2 CASSVATSGGNQETQYF TGTGCCAGCAGCGTAGCTACTAGCGGGGGAAACCAAGAGACCCAGTACTTC
TRBJ1-3 TRBV19 few . CASSILAGNSGNTIYF TGTGCCAGTAGTATCCTCGCCGGGAACTCTGGAAACACCATATATTTT
TRBJ2-2 TRBV7-2 . TRBD2 CASSLMIGGGPTGELFF TGTGCCAGCAGCTTGATGATCGGGGGGGGCCCCACCGGGGAGCTGTTTTTT
TRBJ2-2 TRBV5-1 few . CASSLAQANTGELFF TGCGCCAGCAGCTTGGCACAGGCGAACACCGGGGAGCTGTTTTTT
TRBJ2-3 TRBV5-4 . . CASSLTGSTDTQYF TGTGCCAGCAGCTTGACAGGGAGCACAGATACGCAGTATTTT
TRBJ2-3 TRBV10-3 few . CAISEVGGDTDTQYF TGTGCCATCAGTGAGGTTGGCGGAGACACAGATACGCAGTATTTT